This T cell receptor (beta chain) was captured in a study of blood T cell repertoires in COVID-19. Sequencing used immunoSEQ multiplex PCR; TCRdb keeps in-frame clones, though not all of them. Of under 50,000 clones in the sample, 85% to 95% were seen once. The J segment lost 7 bases and the V segment lost 11 bases, leaving 23 bases of the junction unmatched. CDR1 is SGHVT and CDR2 is SQSDAQ in the germline V gene. This CDR3 has 18 residues. The count of this clone is one. This chain connects TRBV7-4 to TRBJ2-1; 10 bases align to TRBD2. The clonotype originates from a man aged 55-75 years with COVID-19, enrolled during active disease. The source material was peripheral blood. The CDR3 region has the DNA TGTGCCCGTCCAGGCCAGGAGCCTTTAGCGGGAGGTCGGAATGAGCAGTTCTTC. Protein sequence: CARPGQEPLAGGRNEQFF.